This TCR beta chain was identified in a study of blood T cell repertoires in COVID-19. On the study more broadly: Some COVID-19 samples were acute and others convalescent; all came from the United States, Italy and Spain. PBMCs, B-cell-depleted T cells, or T cells were the source of the cDNA or gDNA that made up the material.

Authors' processing steps: Amplified reference gene primers provided the basis for estimating nucleated cell counts. Generated by immunoSEQ multiplex PCR, the TCRdb table keeps only in-frame clones and is missing some. The V and J calls and clone size were taken over from that table, and D and trimming were inferred from the DNA. The sample contains around 68,000 clones, over 75% of which appear only once. J was trimmed by 5 bases and V by 0 bases; bases with no gene match: 15. Per the germline V gene, CDR1 is SGHRS and CDR2 is YFSETQ. This CDR3 contains 19 residues. Material: peripheral blood. The sequence was collected from a human donor in a cohort sampled during active COVID-19. This sequence joins TRBV5-1 and TRBJ1-4; 8 bases agree with TRBD1. The CDR3 is CASSLVSVSRRQGNEKLFF. The CDR3 nucleotides are TGCGCCAGCAGCTTGGTCTCGGTATCTCGAAGACAGGGGAATGAAAAACTGTTTTTT.